These 18 T cell receptor beta chains came from one sample sequenced in a study of blood T cell repertoires in COVID-19. The repertoire was sequenced with immunoSEQ multiplex PCR; TCRdb's copy has only in-frame clones and lacks some. The table records around 28,000 clones, about 87% of them present only once. Sequencing was done on a sample of peripheral blood. These receptors were taken from an older man with active COVID-19.

This chain links TRBV28 with TRBJ2-7; tentative D call: TRBD2 (5 bases). V was shortened by 4 bases and J by 0 bases, with 16 bases between the two germline ends. This CDR3 has 16 residues. In germline, CDR1 is MDHEN, CDR2 SYDVKM. CDR3 nucleotides: TGTGCCAGCAGTTCTCCAGACTATTTAAGCTCCTACGAGCAGTACTTC. Its protein product is CASSSPDYLSSYEQYF.

The chain combines TRBV21-1 with TRBJ1-4; the table names TRBD1, a call not compared with the DNA. TRBV21-1 is designated a pseudogene. This CDR3 spans 18 amino acids. CDR3 amino acids: CASSRITTGKGVNEKLFF. CDR3 in DNA: TGTGCCAGCAGCCGTATAACGACAGGGAAGGGGGTTAATGAAAAACTGTTTTTT.

The genes are TRBV30 and TRBJ1-6; D possibly corresponds to TRBD1 (5 bases). The germline V and J ends were trimmed by 5 bases and 5 bases, with 19 bases remaining between them. The CDR3 is 16 residues long. The V gene's germline CDR1 is GTSNPN and CDR2 SVGIG (reference sequence). The DNA for the CDR3 is TGTGCCTGGTCGACTAGCCTCACAGGAGATAATTCACCCCTCCACTTT. It specifies CAWSTSLTGDNSPLHF.

The chain combines TRBV27 with TRBJ1-2, with a weak D call TRBD1 (6 bases). This CDR3 is 13 amino acids long. Germline CDR1 is MNHEY and CDR2 is SMNVEV (reference sequence). The V gene lost 5 bases and the J gene lost 3 bases, with 10 bases spanning the gap. CDR3 residues: CASSDDRYYGYTF. The CDR3 nucleotides read TGTGCCAGCAGTGACGACAGGTACTATGGCTACACCTTC.

This clone has a single count. The chain combines TRBV5-1 with TRBJ1-3; a possible D gene is TRBD1 (5 bases). V was trimmed by 2 bases and J by 4 bases, leaving 10 bases between them. This CDR3 comprises 14 residues. The germline V gene encodes CDR1 SGHRS and CDR2 YFSETQ. The CDR3 bases are TGCGCCAGCAGCTTAGGGGATCTGGGAAACACCATATATTTT. It translates to CASSLGDLGNTIYF.

The chain combines TRBV6-4 with TRBJ1-6; 7 bases align to TRBD1. The V gene end was trimmed by 0 bases and the J gene end by 9 bases; junction bases not matched to a gene: 17. CDR3 length equals 19 residues. Germline lookup yields CDR1 MRHNA and CDR2 SNTAGT. The CDR3 spells CASSDSDRLPAPLISPLHF. The CDR3 DNA follows: TGTGCCAGCAGTGACTCGGACAGGCTCCCTGCCCCCTTAATTTCACCCCTCCACTTT.

The CDR3 spells CASSYLGQGSQPQHF. As DNA, the CDR3 is TGTGCCAGCAGTTACTTGGGACAGGGGAGTCAGCCCCAGCATTTT. The chain employs TRBV6-6 and TRBJ1-5; 10 positions agree with TRBD1. The germline V gene encodes CDR1 MNHNY and CDR2 SVGAGI (reference sequence). This CDR3 has 15 amino acids. V trimming: 1 base; J trimming: 6 bases; junction bases outside the gene matches: 3.

This clone was counted a few times. CDR3 coding DNA: TGTGCCTGGAGTGGGGCGACAGGGAGCAATCAGCCCCAGCATTTT. Its translation is CAWSGATGSNQPQHF. This chain links TRBV30 with TRBJ1-5; 7 bases are a match to TRBD1. Germline V gene lookup returns CDR1 GTSNPN and CDR2 SVGIG (reference sequence). Trimming removed 1 base from V and 1 base from J; junction bases left unmatched: 4. CDR3 length equals 15 residues.

The rearrangement joins TRBV5-5 to TRBJ2-7; D may be TRBD1 (6 bases). Germline CDR1 reads SGHKS; CDR2 reads YYEKEE (reference sequence). This CDR3 is built from 15 residues. V dropped 2 bases and J dropped 0 bases, with 12 bases sitting between them. CDR3: CASSFLGGSSYEQYF. In nucleotides, the CDR3 is TGTGCCAGCAGCTTTCTTGGGGGCAGCTCCTACGAGCAGTACTTC.

The V call is TRBV29-1, the J call TRBJ2-7, with 10 bases fitting TRBD2. CDR3 size: 13 residues. The germline CDR1 and CDR2 sequences are SQVTM and ANQGSEA. The ends lost 6 bases at V and 2 bases at J; junction bases unmatched: 4. DNA of the CDR3: TGCAGCGTCAACCTAGCGGGGGCCTACGAGCAGTACTTC. Translated, it gives CSVNLAGAYEQYF.

The CDR3 DNA reads TGTGCCAGCAGCCCTCAGGGCGGGGGGTCGGGCACAGATACGCAGTATTTT. Translation gives CASSPQGGGSGTDTQYF. The chain combines TRBV7-3 with TRBJ2-3; 8 positions match TRBD2. This CDR3 is 17 amino acids long. Unmatched junction bases numbered 11, after V lost 5 bases and J lost 1 base. The germline V gene has CDR1 SGHTA and CDR2 FQGTGA.

The rearrangement joins TRBV29-1 to TRBJ1-2; 8 positions match TRBD1. Germline lookup yields CDR1 SQVTM and CDR2 ANQGSEA. The length of the CDR3 is 14 residues. The J segment lost 2 bases and the V segment lost 4 bases, leaving 6 bases of the junction unmatched. The CDR3 here is CSVAQGATNYGYTF. DNA of the CDR3: TGCAGCGTTGCCCAGGGGGCGACCAACTATGGCTACACCTTC.

In its sample, this clone was seen once. The V and J genes are TRBV11-2 and TRBJ2-7; 10 nucleotides agree with TRBD1. The CDR3 length is 16 residues. Per the germline V gene, CDR1 is SGHAT and CDR2 is FQNNGV. V lost 5 bases and J lost 5; bases outside the gene matches: 12. The CDR3: CASSTDGGQGSNEQYF. The CDR3 bases are TGTGCCAGCAGCACCGACGGGGGACAGGGGTCCAACGAGCAGTACTTC.

The chain is built from TRBV2 and TRBJ2-7; weak D call: TRBD2 (6 bases). The CDR3 covers 14 residues. In germline, CDR1 is SNHLY, CDR2 FYNNEI. The V end lost 6 bases, the J end lost 4 bases, and 16 bases lay between the germline ends. CDR3 sequence: CASSEREVWYEQYF. CDR3 in DNA: TGTGCCAGCAGCGAAAGGGAGGTGTGGTACGAGCAGTACTTC.

V and J are TRBV6-5 and TRBJ2-5; 7 bases match TRBD1. The CDR3 contains 12 residues. V shed 6 bases and J 4 bases; nucleotides not matched to a gene: 2. Per the germline V gene, CDR1 is MNHEY and CDR2 is SVGAGI. The DNA for the CDR3 is TGTGCCAGCAGGGGGGACAGAGAGACCCAGTACTTC. This encodes CASRGDRETQYF.

The chain employs TRBV3-1 (or the pseudogene TRBV3-2) and TRBJ2-2; D ambiguous. CDR1 is LGHDT, CDR2 YNNKEL, per germline (reference sequence). V was clipped by 1 base and J by 2 bases, with 8 bases between them. This CDR3 is built from 15 residues. The CDR3 spells CASSQVRRNTGELFF. CDR3 DNA sequence: TGTGCCAGCAGCCAAGTAAGGAGAAACACCGGGGAGCTGTTTTTT.

The J gene is TRBJ2-1, the V gene TRBV5-1; D possibly corresponds to TRBD2 (5 bases). Between the trimmed V and J ends, which lost 7 bases and 5 bases, there was a span of 19 bases. CDR1 SGHRS and CDR2 YFSETQ come from the germline V gene. The CDR3 runs 15 residues. CDR3: CASGMTTRTDNEQFF. Here the CDR3 DNA reads TGCGCCAGCGGAATGACTACCCGAACGGACAATGAGCAGTTCTTC.

The chain combines TRBV24-1 with TRBJ2-7, with 9 positions matching TRBD1. Germline trimming cut 6 bases from V and 4 bases from J; bases unmatched to any gene: 6. Germline V gene lookup returns CDR1 KGHDR and CDR2 SFDVKD. This CDR3 is built from 14 residues. DNA for the CDR3: TGTGCCACCAGTCCCGGGACAGGGACTTACGAGCAGTACTTC. Encoded protein: CATSPGTGTYEQYF.